The 13 T cell receptor beta chains given below trace back to one sample, sequenced in a study of control samples from healthy donors and cancer patients. Data came from immunoSEQ multiplex PCR; TCRdb stores just in-frame clones and leaves some out. The table records approximately 65,000 clones, 85% to 90% of them present only once. Input material: PBMCs. These TCRs come from a man in his sixties with lung cancer.

V is TRBV10-3 and J is TRBJ2-2, with D perhaps matching TRBD1 (5 bases). The CDR3 runs to 15 residues. V gave up 6 bases and J gave up 0 bases, with 11 bases separating them. Looked up from germline, CDR1 is ENHRY and CDR2 is SYGVKD. This CDR3 is CAIRTDLPNTGELFF. CDR3 bases: TGTGCCATCAGGACAGACTTACCGAACACCGGGGAGCTGTTTTTT.

This chain uses TRBV10-3 with TRBJ1-2; perhaps TRBD1 as D (5 bases). CDR3 size: 15 residues. Germline V gene lookup returns CDR1 ENHRY and CDR2 SYGVKD. The V and J ends lost 4 bases and 7 bases respectively, with 19 bases between them. The CDR3 DNA reads as TGTGCCATCAGTGGAGAAGAGGGGAGGGTGGGTGGCTACACCTTC. Translation gives CAISGEEGRVGGYTF.

The count of this clone is one. This chain joins TRBV6-5 and TRBJ1-3; D uncertain. This CDR3 comprises 15 residues. Trimming took off 2 bases at V and 0 bases at J, with 8 bases between the two ends. CDR1 MNHEY and CDR2 SVGAGI come from the germline V gene. This CDR3 is CASSYDTSSGNTIYF. The CDR3 DNA follows: TGTGCCAGCAGTTACGACACCAGCTCTGGAAACACCATATATTTT.

The chain joins TRBV5-1 to TRBJ2-1; tentative D call: TRBD1 (6 bases). CDR1 SGHRS and CDR2 YFSETQ come from the germline V gene. The CDR3 spans 13 residues. Between the trimmed V and J ends, which lost 2 bases and 6 bases, there was a span of 9 bases. The CDR3 loop is CASSLTGSNEQFF. CDR3 nucleotide sequence: TGCGCCAGCAGCTTAACAGGGTCCAATGAGCAGTTCTTC.

The chain uses TRBV5-4 and TRBJ1-4; D call uncertain. Germline V gene lookup returns CDR1 SGHNT and CDR2 YYREEE (reference sequence). This CDR3 has 13 amino acids. The V end lost 5 bases, the J end lost 6 bases, and 11 bases lay between the germline ends. This CDR3 is CASRPGLDEKLFF. The CDR3 bases are TGTGCCAGCAGACCAGGACTTGATGAAAAACTGTTTTTT.

There are a few counts of this clone. J is TRBJ1-6 and V is TRBV30; D is uncertain. In germline, CDR1 is GTSNPN, CDR2 SVGIG (reference sequence). Deletions cut 5 bases from V and 7 bases from J, with 6 bases between. The CDR3 is 11 residues long. CDR3 DNA: TGTGCCTGGCTAAGGAATTCACCCCTCCACTTT. Translation gives CAWLRNSPLHF. The entire variable domain, with the rest obtained from reference TRBV30 and TRBJ1-6, is as follows: SQTIHQWPATLVQPVGSPLSLECTVEGTSNPNLYWYRQAAGRGLQLLFYSVGIGQISSEVPQNLSASRPQDRQFILSSKKLLLSDSGFYLCAWLRNSPLHFGNGTRLTVT.

This clone was counted once. The chain has TRBV25-1 and TRBJ2-7; TRBD1 is a possible D gene (5 bases). Germline-derived CDR1 and CDR2 are MGHDK and SYGVNS. The CDR3 sequence is 10 residues long. Trimming shortened V by 7 bases and J by 6 bases, and 7 bases separated the two germline ends. This CDR3 is CASNDSEQYV. In DNA form, the CDR3 reads TGTGCCAGCAACGACAGCGAGCAGTACGTC.

The rearrangement uses TRBV7-9 and TRBJ1-2, with D unresolved. This CDR3 comprises 10 residues. From germline, CDR1 is SEHNR and CDR2 FQNEAQ (reference sequence). Trimming took off 2 bases at V and 8 bases at J, with 3 bases between the two ends. CDR3 loop: CASSLTGYTF. In nucleotides, the CDR3 is TGTGCCAGCAGCTTAACAGGCTACACCTTC.

The chain links TRBV6-2 or TRBV6-3 to TRBJ2-5; no clear D. Germline CDR1 reads MNHEY; CDR2 reads SVGEGT. The CDR3 totals 15 residues. The ends were cut back, 0 bases at V and 1 base at J, with 9 bases in the middle. CDR3 protein: CASSYSSDGQETQYF. CDR3 DNA: TGTGCCAGCAGTTACTCGAGCGACGGCCAAGAGACCCAGTACTTC.

This rearrangement joins TRBV6-6 to TRBJ2-7; no definite D call. V lost 7 bases and J lost 0, with 7 bases in between. Germline CDR1 is MNHNY and CDR2 is SVGAGI (reference sequence). The CDR3 is made up of 12 amino acids. Here the CDR3 reads CASTSSSYEQYV. CDR3 nucleotide sequence: TGTGCCAGCACGAGCAGCTCCTACGAGCAGTACGTC.

The V call is TRBV12-3 or TRBV12-4, the J call TRBJ1-5, with 12 bases aligning to TRBD1. The CDR3 sequence is 13 residues long. V was clipped by 6 bases and J by 7 bases; unmatched bases: 1. The CDR3 region has the DNA TGTGCCAGCAGGGGACAGGGGGCCCAGCCCCAGCATTTT. The encoded protein is CASRGQGAQPQHF.

The V gene is TRBV5-4, the J gene TRBJ2-5; the D gene is possibly TRBD2 (5 bases). V was cut by 6 bases and J by 2 bases, with 14 bases left in between. Germline-derived CDR1 and CDR2 are SGHNT and YYREEE (reference sequence). This CDR3 region has 14 residues. Written as DNA, the CDR3 is TGTGCCAGCACCTTAGCGAACAGACAAGAGACCCAGTACTTC. This sequence encodes CASTLANRQETQYF.

This clone has just one count. The CDR3 spells CASGLGRTEAFF. CDR3 nucleotide sequence: TGTGCCTCCGGGTTAGGGCGGACTGAAGCTTTCTTT. The chain recombines TRBV30 with TRBJ1-1; D gene uncertain. The CDR3 is made up of 12 amino acids. Per the germline V gene, CDR1 is GTSNPN and CDR2 is SVGIG (reference sequence). V lost 7 bases, J lost 5 bases, and 14 bases lay in between. The full variable domain, rest sourced from reference TRBV30 and TRBJ1-1, is SQTIHQWPATLVQPVGSPLSLECTVEGTSNPNLYWYRQAAGRGLQLLFYSVGIGQISSEVPQNLSASRPQDRQFILSSKKLLLSDSGFYLCASGLGRTEAFFGQGTRLTVV.